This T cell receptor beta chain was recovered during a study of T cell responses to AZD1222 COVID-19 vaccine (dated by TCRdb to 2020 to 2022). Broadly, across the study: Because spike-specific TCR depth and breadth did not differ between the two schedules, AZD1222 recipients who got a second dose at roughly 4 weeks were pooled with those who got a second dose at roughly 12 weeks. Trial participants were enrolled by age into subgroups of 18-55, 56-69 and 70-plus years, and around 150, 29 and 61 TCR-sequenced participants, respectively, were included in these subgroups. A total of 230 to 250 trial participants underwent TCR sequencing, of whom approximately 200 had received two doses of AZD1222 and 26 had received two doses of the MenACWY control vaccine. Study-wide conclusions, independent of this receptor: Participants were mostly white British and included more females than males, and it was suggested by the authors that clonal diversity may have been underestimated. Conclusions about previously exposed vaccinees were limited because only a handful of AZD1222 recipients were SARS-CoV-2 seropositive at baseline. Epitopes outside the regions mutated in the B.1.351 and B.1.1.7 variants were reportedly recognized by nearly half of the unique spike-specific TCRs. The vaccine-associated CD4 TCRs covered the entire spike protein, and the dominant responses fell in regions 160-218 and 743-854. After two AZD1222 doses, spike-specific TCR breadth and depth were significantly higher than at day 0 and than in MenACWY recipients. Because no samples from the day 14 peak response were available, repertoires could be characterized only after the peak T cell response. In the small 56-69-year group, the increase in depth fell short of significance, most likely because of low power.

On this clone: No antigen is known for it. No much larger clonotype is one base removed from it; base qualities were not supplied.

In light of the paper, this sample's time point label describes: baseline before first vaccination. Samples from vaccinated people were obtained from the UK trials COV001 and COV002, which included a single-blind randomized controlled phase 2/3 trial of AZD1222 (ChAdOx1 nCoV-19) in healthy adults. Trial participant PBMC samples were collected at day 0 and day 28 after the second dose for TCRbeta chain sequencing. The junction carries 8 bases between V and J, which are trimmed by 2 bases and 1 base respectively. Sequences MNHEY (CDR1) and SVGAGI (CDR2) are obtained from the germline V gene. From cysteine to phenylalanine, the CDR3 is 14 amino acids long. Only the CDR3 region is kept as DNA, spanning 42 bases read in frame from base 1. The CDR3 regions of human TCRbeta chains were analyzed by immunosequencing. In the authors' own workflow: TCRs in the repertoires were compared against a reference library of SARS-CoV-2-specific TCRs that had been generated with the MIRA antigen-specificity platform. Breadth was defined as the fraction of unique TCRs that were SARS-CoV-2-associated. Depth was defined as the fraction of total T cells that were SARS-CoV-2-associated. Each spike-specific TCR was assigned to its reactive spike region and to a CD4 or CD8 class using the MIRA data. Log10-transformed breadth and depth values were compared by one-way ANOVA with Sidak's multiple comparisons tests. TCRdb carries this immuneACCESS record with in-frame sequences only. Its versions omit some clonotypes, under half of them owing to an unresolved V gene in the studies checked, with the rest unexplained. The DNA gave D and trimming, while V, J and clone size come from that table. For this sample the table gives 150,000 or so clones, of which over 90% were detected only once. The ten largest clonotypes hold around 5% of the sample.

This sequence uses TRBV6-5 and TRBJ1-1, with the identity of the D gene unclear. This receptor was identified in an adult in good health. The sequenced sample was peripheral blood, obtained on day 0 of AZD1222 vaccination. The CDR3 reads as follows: CASSYLSSNTEAFF. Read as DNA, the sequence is TGTGCCAGCAGTTACCTATCATCGAACACTGAAGCTTTCTTT.